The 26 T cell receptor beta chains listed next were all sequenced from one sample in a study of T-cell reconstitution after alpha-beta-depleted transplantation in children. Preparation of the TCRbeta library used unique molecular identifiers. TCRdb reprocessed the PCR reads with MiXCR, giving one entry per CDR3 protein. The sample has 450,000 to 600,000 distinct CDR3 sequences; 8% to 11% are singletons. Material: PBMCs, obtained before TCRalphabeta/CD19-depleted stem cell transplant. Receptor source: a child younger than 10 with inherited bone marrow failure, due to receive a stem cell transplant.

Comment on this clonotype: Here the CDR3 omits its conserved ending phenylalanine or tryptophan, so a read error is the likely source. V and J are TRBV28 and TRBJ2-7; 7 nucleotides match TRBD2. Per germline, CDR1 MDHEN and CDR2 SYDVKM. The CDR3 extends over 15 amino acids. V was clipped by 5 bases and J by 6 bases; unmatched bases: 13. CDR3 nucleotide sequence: TGTGCCAGCAGTCCGCTACGAGGGAGGGCCTTCGAGCAGTACTTG. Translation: CASSPLRGRAFEQYL.

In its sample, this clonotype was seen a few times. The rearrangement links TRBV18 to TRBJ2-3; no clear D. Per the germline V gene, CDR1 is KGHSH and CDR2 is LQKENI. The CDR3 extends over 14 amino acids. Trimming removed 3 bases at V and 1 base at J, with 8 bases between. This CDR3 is CASSPYTGTDTQYF. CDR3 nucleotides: TGTGCCAGCTCACCTTACACCGGCACAGATACGCAGTATTTT.

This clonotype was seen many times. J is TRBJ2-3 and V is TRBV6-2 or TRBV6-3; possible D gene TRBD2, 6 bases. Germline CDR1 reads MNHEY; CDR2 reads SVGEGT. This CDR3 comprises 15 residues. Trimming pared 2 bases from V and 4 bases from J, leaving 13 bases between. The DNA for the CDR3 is TGTGCCAGCAGTTACGGACTCGGCGGGGCAGATACGCAGTATTTT. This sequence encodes CASSYGLGGADTQYF.

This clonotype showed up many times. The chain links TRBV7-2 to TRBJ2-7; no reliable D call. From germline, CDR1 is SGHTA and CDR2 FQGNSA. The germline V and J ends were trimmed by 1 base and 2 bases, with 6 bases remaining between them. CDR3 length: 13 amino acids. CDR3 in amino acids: CASSLDSTYEQYF. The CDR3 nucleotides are TGTGCCAGCAGCTTAGACTCGACCTACGAGCAGTACTTC.

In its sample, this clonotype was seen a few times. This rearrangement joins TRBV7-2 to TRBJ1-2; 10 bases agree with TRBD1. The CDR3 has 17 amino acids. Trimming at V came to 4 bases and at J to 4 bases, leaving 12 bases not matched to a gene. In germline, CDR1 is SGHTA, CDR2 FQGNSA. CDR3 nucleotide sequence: TGTGCCAGCAGCTCACGGGACAGGGGAAAGGGAGGCTATGGCTACACCTTC. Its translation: CASSSRDRGKGGYGYTF.

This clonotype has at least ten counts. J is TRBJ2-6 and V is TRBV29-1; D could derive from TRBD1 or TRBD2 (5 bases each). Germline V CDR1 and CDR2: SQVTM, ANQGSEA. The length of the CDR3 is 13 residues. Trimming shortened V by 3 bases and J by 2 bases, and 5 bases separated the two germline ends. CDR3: CSVEGAGANVLTF. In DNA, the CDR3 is TGCAGCGTTGAGGGGGCTGGGGCCAACGTCCTGACTTTC. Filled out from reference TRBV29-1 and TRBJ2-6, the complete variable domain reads SAVISQKPSRDICQRGTSLTIQCQVDSQVTMMFWYRQQPGQSLTLIATANQGSEATYESGFVIDKFPISRPNLTFSTLTVSNMSPEDSSIYLCSVEGAGANVLTFGAGSRLTVL.

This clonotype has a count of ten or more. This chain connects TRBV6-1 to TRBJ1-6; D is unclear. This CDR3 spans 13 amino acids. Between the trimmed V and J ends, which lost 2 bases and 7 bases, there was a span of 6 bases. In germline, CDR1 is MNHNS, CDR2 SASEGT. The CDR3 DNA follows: TGTGCCAGCAGTGAATTGGGGAATTCACCCCTCCACTTT. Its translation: CASSELGNSPLHF.

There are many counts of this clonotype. The CDR3 bases are TGCGCCAGCAGTGAAGGGGTGTTAACCGGGGAGCTGTTTTTT. Its translation is CASSEGVLTGELFF. V usage is TRBV4-3 and J usage is TRBJ2-2; the D gene is possibly TRBD1 (5 bases). The CDR3 length is 14 residues. From germline, CDR1 is LGHNA and CDR2 YSLEER. With 6 bases removed from V and 5 bases from J, the gap between germline ends came to 13 bases.

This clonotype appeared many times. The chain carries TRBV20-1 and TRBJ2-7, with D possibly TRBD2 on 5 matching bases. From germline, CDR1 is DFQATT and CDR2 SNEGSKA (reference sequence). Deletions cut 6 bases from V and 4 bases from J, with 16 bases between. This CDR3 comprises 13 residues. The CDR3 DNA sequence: TGCAGTGCGACCGGCGGGCAATATTACGAGCAGTACTTC. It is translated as CSATGGQYYEQYF.

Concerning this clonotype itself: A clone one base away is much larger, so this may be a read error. As DNA, the CDR3 is TGCAGCGTTGTACTGGGGGCGAGCGGACAAGAGACCCAGTACTTC. Amino acid sequence: CSVVLGASGQETQYF. The chain couples TRBV29-1 to TRBJ2-5; possible D gene TRBD1, 6 bases. Trimming shortened V by 4 bases and J by 2 bases, and 17 bases separated the two germline ends. This CDR3 has 15 residues. Germline assignment: CDR1 SQVTM and CDR2 ANQGSEA.

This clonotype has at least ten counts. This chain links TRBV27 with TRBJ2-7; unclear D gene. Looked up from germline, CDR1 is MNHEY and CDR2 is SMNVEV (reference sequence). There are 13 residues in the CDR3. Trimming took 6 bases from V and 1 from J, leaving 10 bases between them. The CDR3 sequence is CASRPGFSYEQYF. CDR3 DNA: TGTGCCAGCAGACCGGGTTTTTCCTACGAGCAGTACTTC.

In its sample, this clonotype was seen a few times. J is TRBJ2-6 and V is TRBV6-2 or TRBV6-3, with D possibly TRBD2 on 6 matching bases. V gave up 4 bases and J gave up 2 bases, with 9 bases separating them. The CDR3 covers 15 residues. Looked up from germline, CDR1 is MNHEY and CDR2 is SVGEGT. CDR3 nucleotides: TGTGCCAGCAGTTTGACTAGTCCTGGGGCCAACGTCCTGACTTTC. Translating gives CASSLTSPGANVLTF.

The CDR3 DNA follows: TGTGCCAGCAGCATGGGGACTAGTTCCTTGCAGTTCTTC. Its translation: CASSMGTSSLQFF. This chain joins TRBV27 and TRBJ2-1; 8 bases agree with TRBD2. Germline CDR1 is MNHEY and CDR2 is SMNVEV (reference sequence). CDR3 length equals 13 residues. The V and J ends lost 6 bases and 12 bases, in that order; junction bases with no gene match: 10.

The CDR3 is CAWSPSGGNEQFF. CDR3 DNA sequence: TGTGCCTGGAGTCCAAGCGGGGGCAATGAGCAGTTCTTC. The chain carries TRBV30 and TRBJ2-1, with 8 bases fitting TRBD2. The CDR3 consists of 13 residues. The V and J ends lost 2 bases and 6 bases, in that order; junction bases with no gene match: 3. Per germline, CDR1 GTSNPN and CDR2 SVGIG (reference sequence). Full variable domain (missing parts from reference TRBV30 and TRBJ2-1): SQTIHQWPATLVQPVGSPLSLECTVEGTSNPNLYWYRQAAGRGLQLLFYSVGIGQISSEVPQNLSASRPQDRQFILSSKKLLLSDSGFYLCAWSPSGGNEQFFGPGTRLTVL.

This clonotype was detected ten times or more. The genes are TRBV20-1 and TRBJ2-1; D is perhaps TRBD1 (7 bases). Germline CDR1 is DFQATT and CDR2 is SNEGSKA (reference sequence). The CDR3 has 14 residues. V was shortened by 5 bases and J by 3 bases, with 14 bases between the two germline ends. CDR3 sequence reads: CSAGGGSGYNEQFF. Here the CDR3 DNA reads TGCAGTGCTGGAGGGGGCTCAGGCTACAATGAGCAGTTCTTC.

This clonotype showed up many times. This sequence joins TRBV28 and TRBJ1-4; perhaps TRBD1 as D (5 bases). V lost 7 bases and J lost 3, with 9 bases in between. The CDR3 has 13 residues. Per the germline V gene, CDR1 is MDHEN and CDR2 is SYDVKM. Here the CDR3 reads CASNGGSNEKLFF. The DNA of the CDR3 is TGTGCCAGCAACGGGGGATCTAATGAAAAACTGTTTTTT.

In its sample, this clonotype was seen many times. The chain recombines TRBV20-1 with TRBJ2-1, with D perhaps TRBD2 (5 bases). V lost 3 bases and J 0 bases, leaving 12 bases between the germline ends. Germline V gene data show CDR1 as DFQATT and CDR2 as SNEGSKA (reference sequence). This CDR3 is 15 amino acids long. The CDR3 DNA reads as TGCAGTGCTAGGGGCGCAGCGGCCTCCTACAATGAGCAGTTCTTC. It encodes CSARGAAASYNEQFF.

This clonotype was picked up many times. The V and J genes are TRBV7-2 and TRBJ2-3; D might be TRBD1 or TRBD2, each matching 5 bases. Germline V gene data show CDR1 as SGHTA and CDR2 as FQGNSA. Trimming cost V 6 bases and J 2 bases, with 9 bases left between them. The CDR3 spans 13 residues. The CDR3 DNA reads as TGTGCCAGCAGGTGGGACCCCACAGATACGCAGTATTTT. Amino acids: CASRWDPTDTQYF.

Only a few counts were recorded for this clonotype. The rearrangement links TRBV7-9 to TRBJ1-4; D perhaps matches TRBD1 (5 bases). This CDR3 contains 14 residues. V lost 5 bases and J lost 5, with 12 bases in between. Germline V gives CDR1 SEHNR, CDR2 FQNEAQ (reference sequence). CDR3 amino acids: CASSRDRLNEKLFF. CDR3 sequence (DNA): TGTGCCAGCAGCCGCGACAGACTGAATGAAAAACTGTTTTTT.

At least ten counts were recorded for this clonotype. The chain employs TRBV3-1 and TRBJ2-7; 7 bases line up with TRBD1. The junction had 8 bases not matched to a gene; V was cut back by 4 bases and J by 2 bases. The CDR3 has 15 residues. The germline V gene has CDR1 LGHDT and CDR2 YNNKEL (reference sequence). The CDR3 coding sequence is TGTGCCAGCAGCCGTTTGGACAGGCCGACCTACGAGCAGTACTTC. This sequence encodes CASSRLDRPTYEQYF.

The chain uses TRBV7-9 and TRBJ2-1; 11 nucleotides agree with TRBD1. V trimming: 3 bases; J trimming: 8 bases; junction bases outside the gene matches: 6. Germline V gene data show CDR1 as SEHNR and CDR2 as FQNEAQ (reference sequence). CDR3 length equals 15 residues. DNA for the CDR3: TGTGCCAGCAGCTTCGGACAGGGGGCTTTCTATGAGCAGTTCTTC. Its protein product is CASSFGQGAFYEQFF.

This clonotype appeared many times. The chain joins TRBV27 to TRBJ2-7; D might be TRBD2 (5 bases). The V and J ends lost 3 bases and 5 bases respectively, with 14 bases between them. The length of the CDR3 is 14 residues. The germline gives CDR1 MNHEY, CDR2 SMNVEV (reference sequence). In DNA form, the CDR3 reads TGTGCCAGCAGTTTTTCGTACCCCGGGGACGAGCAGTACTTC. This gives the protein CASSFSYPGDEQYF.

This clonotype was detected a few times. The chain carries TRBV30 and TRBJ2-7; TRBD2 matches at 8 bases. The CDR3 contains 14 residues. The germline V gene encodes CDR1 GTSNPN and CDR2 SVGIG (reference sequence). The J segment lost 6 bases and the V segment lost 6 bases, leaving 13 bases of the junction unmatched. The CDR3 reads CACLSGTEGFEQYF. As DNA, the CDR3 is TGTGCCTGTCTTAGCGGGACGGAGGGGTTCGAGCAGTACTTC.

The CDR3 DNA sequence: TGCGCCAGCAGCCAAGACGTTACAACTAATGAAAAACTGTTTTTT. Encoded protein: CASSQDVTTNEKLFF. The genes are TRBV4-3 and TRBJ1-4; D is undetermined. Germline assignment: CDR1 LGHNA and CDR2 YSLEER. V dropped 0 bases and J dropped 0 bases, with 5 bases sitting between them. The CDR3 is 15 residues long.

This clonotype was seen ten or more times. CDR3 in amino acids: CSAEGLAGFIQYF. The CDR3 nucleotides read TGCAGTGCCGAGGGACTAGCGGGATTTATTCAGTACTTC. The V call is TRBV20-1, the J call TRBJ2-4, with 13 nucleotides matching TRBD2. With V trimmed by 6 bases and J by 10 bases, 6 bases remained unmatched. Germline V CDR1 and CDR2: DFQATT, SNEGSKA (reference sequence). The CDR3 has 13 residues.

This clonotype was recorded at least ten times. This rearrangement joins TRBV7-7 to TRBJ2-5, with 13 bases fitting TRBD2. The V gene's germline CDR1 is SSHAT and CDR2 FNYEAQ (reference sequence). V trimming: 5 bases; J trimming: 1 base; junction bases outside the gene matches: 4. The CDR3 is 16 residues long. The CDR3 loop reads CASSPGTSGTQETQYF. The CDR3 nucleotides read TGTGCCAGCAGCCCCGGGACTAGCGGGACCCAAGAGACCCAGTACTTC.